This is a list of T cell receptor beta chains from one sample in a study of CD8+CD57+ T cells in acquired aplastic anemia. In TCRdb, the reads were re-called with MiXCR into one record per CDR3 protein. Of 160,000 or so distinct CDR3 sequences listed, about 70% are singletons. Sequencing was carried out using sorted CD4+, CD8+, or CD8+CD57+ T cells (not recorded which) from PBMCs. These receptors were collected from a human donor with aplastic anemia. Both conserved end residues are part of each CDR3. Each record gives: J gene, V gene, CDR3 protein.

TRBJ2-5,TRBV4-3,CASSQAGGPQETQYF
TRBJ2-1,TRBV19,CASSKGFGYNEQFF
TRBJ2-7,TRBV5-8,CASSFGRYEQYF
TRBJ2-5,TRBV7-8,CASSLVVRRTETQYF
TRBJ1-1,TRBV7-3,CASSSSSGSQAFF
TRBJ1-5,TRBV20-1,CSAREGGTGDQPQHF
TRBJ2-7,TRBV20-1,CSAVLSSGVGEQYF
TRBJ2-1,TRBV7-3,CASSLARYNEQFF
TRBJ1-4,TRBV7-9,CAGRSTGGSEKLFF
TRBJ2-3,TRBV2,CASSGVSELGTDTQYF
TRBJ1-1,TRBV7-4,CASSLGQGRSEAFF
TRBJ2-7,TRBV10-3,CASKTGIAGGYEQYF
TRBJ2-7,TRBV9,CASSEMDGPYEQYF
TRBJ2-3,TRBV6-4,CASSGDEADTQYF
TRBJ2-3,TRBV6-4,CASSDGTSGGNEQYF
TRBJ2-7,TRBV20-1,CSARDLDRAFYEQYF
TRBJ2-2,TRBV20-1,CSARGTTSGLNTGELFF
TRBJ1-2,TRBV20-1,CSARGPTGYGYTF
TRBJ2-5,TRBV20-1,CSARGPTPDKPQETQYF
TRBJ2-7,TRBV12-3/TRBV12-4,CASRGDSTEQYF
TRBJ2-7,TRBV2,CASSNLAGGSEQYF
TRBJ2-7,TRBV27,CASSSSPGGPSYEQYF
TRBJ1-1,TRBV7-8,CASSLSPPMDLNTEAFF
TRBJ2-5,TRBV7-3,CASSLWEETQYF
TRBJ1-1,TRBV7-9,CASSQGEPRDEAFF
TRBJ1-1,TRBV9,CASSVSQGRAFF
TRBJ2-1,TRBV20-1,CSARLLAATYNEQFF
TRBJ2-7,TRBV4-1,CASSQDKGIAYEQYF
TRBJ2-5,TRBV7-2,CASSPDGTTSGF
TRBJ2-2,TRBV9,CASSVRTTGELFF
TRBJ2-3,TRBV19,CASSPFQGARTDTQYF
TRBJ2-7,TRBV20-1,CSANSGGRGYEQYF
TRBJ2-5,TRBV7-9,CASSLTSGGGQETQYF
TRBJ2-7,TRBV29-1,CSVNVEGPEQYF
TRBJ1-6,TRBV7-8,CASSLDGLVLSSPLHF
TRBJ1-5,TRBV24-1,CATSAVLGGPQHF
TRBJ1-2,TRBV4-1,CASSQGRTGGTNNYGYTF
TRBJ1-1,TRBV6-4,CASSAGTGGNTEAFF